The T cell receptor (beta chain) under discussion was sequenced for a study of T-cell memory formation after mild COVID-19. Study-wide background: The study found TCR clusters largely donor specific.

This clonotype was counted many times. From the 5' RACE reads, TCRdb called clonotypes with MiXCR, one entry per CDR3 protein. The table has roughly 100,000 distinct CDR3 sequences, over 15% seen once; the top ten hold roughly 27%. The sample taken for sequencing was PBMCs or a T cell subset sorted from them (not recorded which). The TCR sequence derives from an adult woman who had mild COVID-19 (a few samples of this study predate the infection). Cell type and time point are not known.

This CDR3 is CASSLVSGDEQYF. CDR3 DNA sequence: TGCGCCAGCAGCTTGGTGTCCGGGGACGAGCAGTACTTC. The chain uses TRBV5-1 and TRBJ2-7; perhaps TRBD2 as D (5 bases). The germline V gene has CDR1 SGHRS and CDR2 YFSETQ. Trimming stripped 0 bases from V and 5 bases from J, with 9 bases between. The CDR3 is 13 residues long.